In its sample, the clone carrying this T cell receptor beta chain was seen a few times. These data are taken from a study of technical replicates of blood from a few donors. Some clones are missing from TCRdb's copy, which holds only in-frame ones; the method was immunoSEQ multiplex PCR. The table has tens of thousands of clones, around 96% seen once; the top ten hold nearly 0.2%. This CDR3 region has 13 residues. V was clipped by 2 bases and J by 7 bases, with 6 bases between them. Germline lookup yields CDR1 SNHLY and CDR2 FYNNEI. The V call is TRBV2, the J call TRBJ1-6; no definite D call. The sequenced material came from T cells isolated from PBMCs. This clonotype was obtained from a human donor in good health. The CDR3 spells CASSEHSNSPLHF. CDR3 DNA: TGTGCCAGCAGTGAACACAGCAATTCACCCCTCCACTTT.